This TCR beta chain was sequenced in a study of Graves' ophthalmopathy and Graves' hyperthyroidism. The TCR beta CDR3 regions underwent amplification from RNA transcripts. RT-PCR with HTBI primers came first, then second-round multiplex PCR. TCRdb reprocessed the multiplex PCR reads with MiXCR, giving one entry per CDR3 protein. The sample records 210,000 or so distinct CDR3 sequences, just under 30% being singletons. V was clipped by 1 base and J by 5 bases; unmatched bases: 6. CDR3 length: 14 amino acids. Germline V gives CDR1 GTSNPN, CDR2 SVGIG (reference sequence). Study-level findings and limits: The majority of expanded thyroid clonotypes above 0.001 frequency also occurred in blood.

This clonotype came up many times. Its antigen remains unidentified. The chain combines TRBV30 with TRBJ1-1, with 8 bases matching TRBD1. The sequence derives from a man aged 45-65 years with Graves' ophthalmopathy. Sequenced material: peripheral blood. CDR3 nucleotides: TGTGCCTGGAGTGCAGGGGGCGGCAGGACTGAAGCTTTCTTT. It translates to CAWSAGGGRTEAFF.